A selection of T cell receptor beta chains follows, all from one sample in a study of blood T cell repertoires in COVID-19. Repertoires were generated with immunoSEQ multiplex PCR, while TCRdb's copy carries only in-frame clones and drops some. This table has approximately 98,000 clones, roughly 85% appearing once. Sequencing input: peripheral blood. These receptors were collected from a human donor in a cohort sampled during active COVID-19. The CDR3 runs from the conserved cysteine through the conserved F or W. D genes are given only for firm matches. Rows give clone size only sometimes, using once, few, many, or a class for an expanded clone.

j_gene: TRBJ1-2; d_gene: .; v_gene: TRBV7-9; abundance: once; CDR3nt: TGTGCCAGCAGCCGAGGAGGGGACTATGGCTACACCTTC; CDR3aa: CASSRGGDYGYTF
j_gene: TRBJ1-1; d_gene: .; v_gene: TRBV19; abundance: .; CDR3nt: TGTGCCAGTAGCCAAACATCGTACACTGAAGCTTTCTTT; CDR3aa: CASSQTSYTEAFF
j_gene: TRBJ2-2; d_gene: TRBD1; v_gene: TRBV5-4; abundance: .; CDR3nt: TGTGCCAGCAGCTTAACAGGGGCGGGGAACACCGGGGAGCTGTTTTTT; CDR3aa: CASSLTGAGNTGELFF
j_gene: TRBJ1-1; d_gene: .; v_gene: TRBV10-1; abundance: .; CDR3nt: TGCGCCAGCAGTGCTCAGGGGAAGGGGAACACTGAAGCTTTCTTT; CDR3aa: CASSAQGKGNTEAFF
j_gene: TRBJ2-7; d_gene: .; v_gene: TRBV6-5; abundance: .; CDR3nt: TGTGCCAGCAGTTTTCGGGTTAGCTCCTACGAGCAGTACTTC; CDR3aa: CASSFRVSSYEQYF
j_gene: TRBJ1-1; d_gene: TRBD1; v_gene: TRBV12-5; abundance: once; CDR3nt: TGTGCTAGTGGTTTGATGCTGTCAGGGGGCGGGCAAGCTTTCTTT; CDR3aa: CASGLMLSGGGQAFF
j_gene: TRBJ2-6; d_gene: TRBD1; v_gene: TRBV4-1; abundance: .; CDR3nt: TGCGCCAGCAGCCACCTGCCGGGACAGGGTGATGGAGGGGCCGGGGCCAACGTCCTGACTTTC; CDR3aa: CASSHLPGQGDGGAGANVLTF
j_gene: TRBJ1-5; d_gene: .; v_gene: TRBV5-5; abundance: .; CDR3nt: TGTGCCAGCAGCTTGCGGGGGGAGGGCAATCAGCCCCAGCATTTT; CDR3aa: CASSLRGEGNQPQHF
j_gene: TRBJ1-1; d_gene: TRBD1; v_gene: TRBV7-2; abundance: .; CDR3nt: TGTGCCAGCAGCCTTGGACAGGGGTTCGGTGAAGCTTTCTTT; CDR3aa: CASSLGQGFGEAFF
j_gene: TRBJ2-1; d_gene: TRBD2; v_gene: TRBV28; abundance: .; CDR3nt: TGTGCCAGCAGTTTATTCTTCGCCGGGGCAGACGGGACTAGCGGGAGCTGGAATGAGCAGTTCTTC; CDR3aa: CASSLFFAGADGTSGSWNEQFF
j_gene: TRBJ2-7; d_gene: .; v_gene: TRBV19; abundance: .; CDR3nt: TGTGCCAGTGGGGAAACAGGGTCAGCAGGCGAGCAGTACTTC; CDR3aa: CASGETGSAGEQYF
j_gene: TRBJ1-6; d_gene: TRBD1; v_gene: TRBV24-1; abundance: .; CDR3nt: TGTGCCACCAGTGACAAGGGACAGCGGACCCACTTT; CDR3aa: CATSDKGQRTHF
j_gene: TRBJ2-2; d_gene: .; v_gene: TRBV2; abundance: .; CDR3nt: TGTGCCAGCAGTGGGTTTATAGGAACGGTGGGGAGCACCGGGGAGCTGTTTTTT; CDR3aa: CASSGFIGTVGSTGELFF
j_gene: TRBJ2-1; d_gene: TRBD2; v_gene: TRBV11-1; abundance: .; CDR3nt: TGTGCCAGCAGGAAAGCGGGAGCGACCAATGAGCAGTTCTTC; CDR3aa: CASRKAGATNEQFF
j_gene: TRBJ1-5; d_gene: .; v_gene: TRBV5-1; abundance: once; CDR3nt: TGCGCCAGCAGCCCCCAACGGGACACCGGGAATCAGCCCCAGCATTTT; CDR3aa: CASSPQRDTGNQPQHF
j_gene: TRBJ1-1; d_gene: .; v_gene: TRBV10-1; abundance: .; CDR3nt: TGCGCCAGCAGTGTAGGGGAGGGAAACACTGAAGCTTTCTTT; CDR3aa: CASSVGEGNTEAFF
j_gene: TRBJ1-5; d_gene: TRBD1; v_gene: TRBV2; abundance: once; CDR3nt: TGTGCCAGCAGTGTCAGGTGGGACAGTCGCCAGCCCCAGCATTTT; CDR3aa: CASSVRWDSRQPQHF
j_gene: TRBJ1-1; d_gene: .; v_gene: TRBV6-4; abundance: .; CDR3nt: TGTGCCAGCAGTGAGTCGTTCGGGAACACTGAAGCTTTCTTT; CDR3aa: CASSESFGNTEAFF
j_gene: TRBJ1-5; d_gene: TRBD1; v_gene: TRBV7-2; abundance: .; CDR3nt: TGTGCCAGCAGCTTATCAGGCGACAGGGGCTGGGGCAATCAGCCCCAGCATTTT; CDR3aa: CASSLSGDRGWGNQPQHF
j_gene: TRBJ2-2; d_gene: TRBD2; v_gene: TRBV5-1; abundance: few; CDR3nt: TGCGCCAGCAGCCGGGGACTAGCGGGAGGCCCGAACACCGGGGAGCTGTTTTTT; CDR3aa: CASSRGLAGGPNTGELFF
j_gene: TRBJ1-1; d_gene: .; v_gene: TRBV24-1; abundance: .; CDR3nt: TGTGCCACCAGTGCCGCGACACCCCCGGCTTTCTTT; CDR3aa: CATSAATPPAFF
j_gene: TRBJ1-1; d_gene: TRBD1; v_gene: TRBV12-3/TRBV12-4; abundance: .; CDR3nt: TGTGCCAGCAGCCAAGGGACAGGTGATGAAGCTTTCTTT; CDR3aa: CASSQGTGDEAFF
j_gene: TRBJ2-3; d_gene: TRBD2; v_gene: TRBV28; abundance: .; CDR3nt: TGTGCCAGCAGTTTATCCGTGGGAGCGGGGTACACAGATACGCAGTATTTT; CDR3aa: CASSLSVGAGYTDTQYF
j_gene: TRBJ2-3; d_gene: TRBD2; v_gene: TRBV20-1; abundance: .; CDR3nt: TGCAGTGCTAGTGCGGGGGGGCGGGATACGCAGTATTTT; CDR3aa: CSASAGGRDTQYF
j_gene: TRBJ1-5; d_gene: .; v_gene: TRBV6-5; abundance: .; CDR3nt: TGTGCCAGCAGTCCCGGGGGGTACCAGCCCCAGCATTTT; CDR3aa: CASSPGGYQPQHF
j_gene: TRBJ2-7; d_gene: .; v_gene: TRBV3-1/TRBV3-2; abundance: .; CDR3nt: TGTGCCAGCAGCCCGTTAGAGGGGGTGGACCCCTACGAGCAGTACTTC; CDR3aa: CASSPLEGVDPYEQYF
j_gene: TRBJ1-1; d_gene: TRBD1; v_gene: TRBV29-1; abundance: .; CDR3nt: TGCAGCTCCTGGGGACAGGAGAACACTGAAGCTTTCTTT; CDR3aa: CSSWGQENTEAFF
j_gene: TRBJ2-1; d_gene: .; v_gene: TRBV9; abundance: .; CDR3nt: TGTGCCAGCAGCCCGGACAGAGACAATGAGCAGTTCTTC; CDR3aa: CASSPDRDNEQFF
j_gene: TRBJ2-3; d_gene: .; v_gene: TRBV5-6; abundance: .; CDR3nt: TGTGCCAGCAGCCCCGGGACAATAGTATCAGATACGCAGTATTTT; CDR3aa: CASSPGTIVSDTQYF
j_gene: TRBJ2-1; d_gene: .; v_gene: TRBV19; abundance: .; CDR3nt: TGTGCCAGTAGAGACAGAGTCCGACGGAATGAGCAGTTCTTC; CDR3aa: CASRDRVRRNEQFF
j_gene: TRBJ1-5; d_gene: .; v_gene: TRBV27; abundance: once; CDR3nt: TGTGCCAGCAGTTTATCCGCCCGTGGGGGGAGCAATCAGCCCCAGCATTTT; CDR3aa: CASSLSARGGSNQPQHF
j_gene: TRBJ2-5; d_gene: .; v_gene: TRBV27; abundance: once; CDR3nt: TGTGCCAGCAGTTTAGAGTCCAGACAGCCCCGGTCGGAGACCCAGTACTTC; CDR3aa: CASSLESRQPRSETQYF
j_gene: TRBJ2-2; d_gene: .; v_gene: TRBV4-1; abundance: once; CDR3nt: TGCGCCAGCAGCCAACCGCGGTACAGGGAGTACCTAAGGGACACCGGGGAGCTGTTTTTT; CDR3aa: CASSQPRYREYLRDTGELFF